This record looks at one TCR beta chain sequence and its context. Antigen specificity is unknown. The germline V and J ends were trimmed by 1 base and 5 bases, with 11 bases remaining between them. Germline V CDR1 and CDR2: MNHNY, SVGAGI (reference sequence). This CDR3 region has 14 residues. The PCR ran on 60 Vbeta and 13 Jbeta primers. Using immunoSEQ multiplex PCR, the repertoire was profiled, and TCRdb retains in-frame clones only, with some absent. This sample has about 140,000 clones; less than 85% occur once, and the top ten carry approximately 6.3%. The sample comes from a study of cytomegalovirus exposure and HLA in healthy donors. Findings of the study overall: The productive fraction for most TCR beta V segments was about 87% or about 30% in an earlier analysis.

The V call is TRBV6-6, the J call TRBJ1-2, with D tentatively TRBD1 (6 bases). The receptor's source is a man in his forties in good health and CMV-seropositive. Sequencing input: PBMCs. CDR3: CASSYLGTSYGYTF. For the CDR3, the DNA is TGTGCCAGCAGTTACTTAGGGACAAGTTATGGCTACACCTTC.